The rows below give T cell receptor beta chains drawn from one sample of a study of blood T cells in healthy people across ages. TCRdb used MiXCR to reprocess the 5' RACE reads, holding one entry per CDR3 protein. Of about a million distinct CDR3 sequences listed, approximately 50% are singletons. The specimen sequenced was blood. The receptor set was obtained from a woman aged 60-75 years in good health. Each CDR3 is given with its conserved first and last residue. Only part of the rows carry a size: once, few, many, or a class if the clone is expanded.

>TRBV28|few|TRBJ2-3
CASSFDRKRHTDTQYF
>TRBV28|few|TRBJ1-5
CASSLTTKGANQPQHF
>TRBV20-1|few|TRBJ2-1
CSVWTISRGQFF
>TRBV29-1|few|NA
CSVEGGLGGVNEQYF
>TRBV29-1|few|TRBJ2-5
CSVVGGLAGVLETQYF
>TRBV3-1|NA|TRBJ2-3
CASSQEGGVPTDTQYF
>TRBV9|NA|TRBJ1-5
CASAHTWGDSNQPQHF
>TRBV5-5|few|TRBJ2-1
CASSAGRLAGRNEQFF
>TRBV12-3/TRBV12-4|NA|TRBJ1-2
CASSFKRTGAHGYTF
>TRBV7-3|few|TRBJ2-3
CASSLYSGQLTDTQYF
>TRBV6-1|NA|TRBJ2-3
CASSDQDPWGLTDTQYF
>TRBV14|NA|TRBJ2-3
CASSPTRLATVGDTQYF
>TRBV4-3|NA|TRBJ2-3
CASSPTPRVGLDTQYF
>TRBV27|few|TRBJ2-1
CASRSFEVSSYNEQFF
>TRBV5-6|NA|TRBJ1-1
CASRWGQGNTEAFF
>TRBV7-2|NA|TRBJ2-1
CASSSGSQGGNEQFF
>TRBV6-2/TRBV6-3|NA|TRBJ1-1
CASSQVPELMNTEAFF
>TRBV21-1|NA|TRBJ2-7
CASSTGLTREQYF
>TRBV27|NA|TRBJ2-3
CASRRAGGSTDTQYF
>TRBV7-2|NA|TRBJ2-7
CASSLFGGLWDEQYF
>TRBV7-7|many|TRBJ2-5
CASSPAGMGETQYF
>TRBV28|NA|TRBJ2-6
CASRNAGANVLTF
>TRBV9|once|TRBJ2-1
CASSKRFYLAGGSNEQFF
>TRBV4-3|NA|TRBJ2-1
CASSQDTSGGNEQFF
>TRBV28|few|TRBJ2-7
CASSPMWGAYEQYF
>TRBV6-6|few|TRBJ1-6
CASSYSGTDSPLHF
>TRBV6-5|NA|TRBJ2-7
CASSYSNIGILANEQYF
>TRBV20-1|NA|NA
CSALDDTGTYEQYF
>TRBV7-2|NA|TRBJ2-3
CASSSLNGGTQYF
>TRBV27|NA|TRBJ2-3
CASSPNVPDTQYF
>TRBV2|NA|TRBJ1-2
CASGQDYGYTF
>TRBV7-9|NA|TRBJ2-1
CASSLDPSGSYNEQFF
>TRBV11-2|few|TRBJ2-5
CASRQGGVQETQYF
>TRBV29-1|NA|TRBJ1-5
CSVEDHRGGDQPQHF
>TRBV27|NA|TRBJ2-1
CASLEGGIHNEQFF
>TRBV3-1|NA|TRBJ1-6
CASSQDRDSSYNSPLHF
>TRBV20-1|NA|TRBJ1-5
CSASPNRGGNQPQHF
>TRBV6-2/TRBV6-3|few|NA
CASRATGGESREQYF
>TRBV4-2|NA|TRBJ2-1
CASSQDIGAAESYNEQFF
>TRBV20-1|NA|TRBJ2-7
CSARDFTGTPEQYF
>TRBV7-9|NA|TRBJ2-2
CASKDQGNTGELFF
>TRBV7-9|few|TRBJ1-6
CASSYVTNYNSPLHF
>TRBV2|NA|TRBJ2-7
CASSEARLAGGYEQYF
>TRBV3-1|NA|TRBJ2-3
CASSPAATQYF
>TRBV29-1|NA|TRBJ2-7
CSAWGGSQDEQYF
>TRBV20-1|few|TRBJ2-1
CSARWGSWNEQFF
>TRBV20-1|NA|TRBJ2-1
CSARGPGRSHEQFF
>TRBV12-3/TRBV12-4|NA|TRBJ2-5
CASSHRVTQETQYF
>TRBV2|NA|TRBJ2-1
CASTLDRGNYNEQFF
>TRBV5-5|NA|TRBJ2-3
CVSSLFGTGGTDTQYF
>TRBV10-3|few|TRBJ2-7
CAAGPGKRGMGEQYF
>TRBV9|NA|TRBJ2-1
CASSVDGNYNEQFF
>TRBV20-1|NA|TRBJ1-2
CSASQNVDYGYTF
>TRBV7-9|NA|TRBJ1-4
CASSPGRAAEKLFF